This TCR beta chain was identified during a study of high-grade serous ovarian cancer treatment subgroups. Germline V lookup: CDR1 SGHTA, CDR2 FQGNSA. V lost 2 bases and J lost 4, with 5 bases in between. This CDR3 contains 12 residues. Tumor tissue was taken before any definitive surgery or chemotherapy was given. The data were produced by immunoSEQ multiplex PCR, yet TCRdb's version contains in-frame clones alone and is incomplete. The data hold around 6,100 clones, with 66% observed a single time. The sequence derives from a human donor with high-grade serous ovarian cancer. The chain carries TRBV7-2 and TRBJ1-1; unclear D gene. Input material: tumor tissue. The CDR3 protein is CASSLFGTEAFF. For the CDR3, the DNA is TGTGCCAGCAGCTTATTTGGCACTGAAGCTTTCTTT.